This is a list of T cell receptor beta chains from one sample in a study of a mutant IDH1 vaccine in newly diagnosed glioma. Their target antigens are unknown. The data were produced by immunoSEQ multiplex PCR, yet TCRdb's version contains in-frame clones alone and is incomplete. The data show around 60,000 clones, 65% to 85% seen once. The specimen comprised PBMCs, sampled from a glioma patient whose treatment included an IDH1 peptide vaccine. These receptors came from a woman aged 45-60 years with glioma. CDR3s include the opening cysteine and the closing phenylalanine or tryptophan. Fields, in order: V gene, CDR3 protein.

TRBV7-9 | CASSLGRVGEKLFF
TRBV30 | CAITGTGANVLTF
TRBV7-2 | CASSTRTGRSGELFF
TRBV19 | CATHLRGGGELFF
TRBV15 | CATSRDGHPYEQYF
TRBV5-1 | CASRRPESGNTIYF
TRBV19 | CASSIGRNTEAFF
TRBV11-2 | CASAQRRVGELFF
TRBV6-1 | CASRPGQSRNSPLHF
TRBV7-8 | CASSLGREGINYGYTF
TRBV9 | CASSVGGGPRGNSPLHF
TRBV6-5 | CASSYSAGGPGIQYF
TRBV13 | CASSPRDWQYF
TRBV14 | CASSQDTTMNTEAFF
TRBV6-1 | CASSGTGGQPQHF
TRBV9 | CASSALGLAGAQGRLLDTQYF
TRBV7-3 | CASSRHMNTEAFF
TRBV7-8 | CASSLRGRADTGELFF
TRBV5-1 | CASSLTGQGRSPLHF
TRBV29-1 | CSSVDGTGAQYF
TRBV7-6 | CASSLRDRGIGMNTEAFF
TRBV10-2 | CASSEPTLALGGGPYEQYF